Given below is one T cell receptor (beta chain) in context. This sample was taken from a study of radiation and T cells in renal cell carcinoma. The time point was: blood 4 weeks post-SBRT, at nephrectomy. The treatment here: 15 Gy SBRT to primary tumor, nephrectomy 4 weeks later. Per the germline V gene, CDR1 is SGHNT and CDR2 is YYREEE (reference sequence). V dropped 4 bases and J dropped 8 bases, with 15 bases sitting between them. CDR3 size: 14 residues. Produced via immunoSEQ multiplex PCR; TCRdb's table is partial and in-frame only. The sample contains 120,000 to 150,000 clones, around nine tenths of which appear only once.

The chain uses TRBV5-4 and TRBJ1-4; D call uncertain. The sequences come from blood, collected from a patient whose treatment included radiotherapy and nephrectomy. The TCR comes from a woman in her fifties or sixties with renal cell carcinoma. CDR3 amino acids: CASSQDFPGEKLFF. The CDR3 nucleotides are TGTGCCAGCAGCCAAGACTTCCCCGGGGAAAAACTGTTTTTT.